In its sample, the clone carrying this T cell receptor beta chain was seen once. These data belong to a study of T cell changes during pregnancy in multiple sclerosis. Measured with immunoSEQ multiplex PCR; TCRdb has only the in-frame clones, and not every one. The repertoire holds roughly 45,000 clones, with around 90% as singletons. Sample: peripheral blood, taken in the second trimester of pregnancy. The sequence derives from a female donor in good health, enrolled as a control in a pregnancy study.

The CDR3 DNA follows: TGTGCCAGCAACCCCGGGACTAGAAACGAGCAGTACTTC. Protein: CASNPGTRNEQYF. This rearrangement joins TRBV6-6 to TRBJ2-7; 8 bases map to TRBD2. The trim removed 7 bases at V and 5 bases at J, leaving 7 bases unmatched. CDR3 size: 13 residues. Germline CDR1 MNHNY, CDR2 SVGAGI (reference sequence).